These 28 T cell receptor beta chains were sequenced from one sample in a study of early T cells in non-severe SARS-CoV-2 infection. TCRdb re-derived calls from the 5' RACE reads in MiXCR, one entry per CDR3 protein. The repertoire consists of about 60,000 distinct CDR3 sequences, with over 5% occurring once and the leading ten covering 6.5% to 8.5%. The sequenced material came from whole blood. These receptor sequences come from an adult who was a healthcare worker with PCR-confirmed SARS-CoV-2 infection or an uninfected control (not recorded which).

This clonotype was recorded many times. The chain recombines TRBV6-6 with TRBJ2-5; D possibly corresponds to TRBD2 (6 bases). Trimming pared 7 bases from V and 5 bases from J, leaving 11 bases between. The V gene's germline CDR1 is MNHNY and CDR2 SVGAGI (reference sequence). The CDR3 consists of 12 residues. This CDR3 is CASKDSGETQYF. In DNA, the CDR3 is TGTGCCAGCAAAGACAGCGGGGAGACCCAGTACTTC.

This clonotype occurred a few times. The genes are TRBV27 and TRBJ2-3; 11 positions match TRBD2. CDR1 is MNHEY, CDR2 SMNVEV, per germline (reference sequence). V trimming: 3 bases; J trimming: 4 bases; junction bases outside the gene matches: 3. The CDR3 consists of 15 residues. The CDR3 DNA sequence: TGTGCCAGCAGTTTGACTAGCGGGGCGGCAGATACGCAGTATTTT. Its protein is CASSLTSGAADTQYF.

This clonotype was counted a few times. The J gene is TRBJ2-7, the V gene TRBV20-1, with 8 positions matching TRBD1. The CDR3 sequence is 16 residues long. Germline assignment: CDR1 DFQATT and CDR2 SNEGSKA (reference sequence). Trimming took 0 bases from V and 4 from J; bases not matched to a gene: 11. The CDR3 DNA follows: TGCAGTGCTAGAGATACACTGCTCAACAGGGGGTACGAGCAGTACTTC. The encoded protein is CSARDTLLNRGYEQYF.

This clonotype was counted many times. V is TRBV12-3 or TRBV12-4 and J is TRBJ2-1; D is possibly TRBD1 or TRBD2 (5 bases each). This CDR3 has 15 residues. Between the trimmed V and J ends, which lost 5 bases and 0 bases, there was a span of 11 bases. The CDR3, as DNA: TGTGCCAGCAGTACCTGGGGGAGCTCCTACAATGAGCAGTTCTTC. Translation gives CASSTWGSSYNEQFF.

This clonotype was counted only a few times. The chain carries TRBV6-2 or TRBV6-3 and TRBJ2-7; D remains unclear. With 7 bases removed from V and 0 bases from J, the gap between germline ends came to 13 bases. This CDR3 has 14 residues. Germline V gives CDR1 MNHEY, CDR2 SVGEGT. The CDR3 DNA reads TGTGCCAGCAAGATCTACGGTAGCTCCTACGAGCAGTACTTC. Translation gives CASKIYGSSYEQYF.

The sample holds a few counts of this clonotype. V is TRBV6-4 and J is TRBJ2-1; D may be TRBD1 or TRBD2 (5 bases each). The germline V gene encodes CDR1 MRHNA and CDR2 SNTAGT. Trimming cost V 3 bases and J 5 bases, with 14 bases left between them. CDR3 length: 15 amino acids. As DNA, the CDR3 is TGTGCCAGCAGTGAACAGCCGGGACGGAACAATGAGCAGTTCTTC. Its translation: CASSEQPGRNNEQFF.

This clonotype appeared many times. V is TRBV5-1 and J is TRBJ2-7, with 9 bases identical to TRBD1. V trimming: 7 bases; J trimming: 6 bases; junction bases outside the gene matches: 8. The CDR3 contains 13 residues. Looked up from germline, CDR1 is SGHRS and CDR2 is YFSETQ. CDR3 residues: CASEGQGGTEQYF. The CDR3 region has the DNA TGCGCCAGCGAGGGACAGGGAGGTACCGAGCAGTACTTC. Drawing the rest from reference TRBV5-1 and TRBJ2-7, the complete variable domain is KAGVTQTPRYLIKTRGQQVTLSCSPISGHRSVSWYQQTPGQGLQFLFEYFSETQRNKGNFPGRFSGRQFSNSRSEMNVSTLELGDSALYLCASEGQGGTEQYFGPGTRLTVT.

This clonotype was picked up a small number of times. The rearrangement uses TRBV12-3 or TRBV12-4 and TRBJ1-1; TRBD1 might be the D (6 bases). The CDR3 consists of 16 residues. The V end lost 2 bases, the J end lost 4 bases, and 17 bases lay between the germline ends. CDR3 nucleotide sequence: TGTGCCAGCAGTTTATTTGGGGGACAAAGGGGCACTGAAGCTTTCTTT. Its translation is CASSLFGGQRGTEAFF.

This clonotype was observed a few times. The chain has TRBV4-3 and TRBJ1-5, with a possible D match to TRBD1 (5 bases). The CDR3 length is 12 residues. CDR1 and CDR2 from the germline V gene are LGHNA and YSLEER. Between the trimmed V and J ends, which lost 8 bases and 3 bases, there was a span of 8 bases. CDR3 bases: TGCGCCAGCGGGGACCCCAATCAGCCCCAGCATTTT. It yields the protein CASGDPNQPQHF.

This clonotype has ten or more counts. The rearrangement uses TRBV6-6 and TRBJ2-3; 9 positions match TRBD2. Germline V gives CDR1 MNHNY, CDR2 SVGAGI (reference sequence). The CDR3 sequence is 14 residues long. V gave up 2 bases and J gave up 5 bases; unmatched junction bases: 2. This chain's CDR3 is CASSYGSGGDTQYF. CDR3 sequence (DNA): TGTGCCAGCAGTTACGGTAGCGGGGGAGATACGCAGTATTTT.

About this clonotype itself: A much larger clone differs by one base, so this may be a read error. Likely a read error: the CDR3 ends without its conserved phenylalanine or tryptophan. This sequence joins TRBV5-6 and TRBJ2-1; TRBD2 is a possible D gene (6 bases). CDR1 and CDR2 from the germline V gene are SGHDT and YYEEEE. The CDR3 is made up of 12 amino acids. Trimming removed 0 bases at V and 10 bases at J, with 8 bases between. The CDR3 nucleotides read TGTGCCAGCAGCTTGGTGGCGGGGGAGCAGTTCTAC. Translating gives CASSLVAGEQFY.

This clonotype was picked up many times. The V gene is TRBV2, the J gene TRBJ2-7, with D tentatively TRBD2 (5 bases). The CDR3 sequence is 13 residues long. V shed 6 bases and J shed 1 base, with 10 bases lying between them. Germline CDR1 and CDR2: SNHLY and FYNNEI. CDR3 DNA sequence: TGTGCCAGCAGGCGGACTGCTTCCTACGAGCAGTACTTC. Protein sequence: CASRRTASYEQYF.

This clonotype has ten or more counts. The chain employs TRBV20-1 and TRBJ2-7; 7 bases agree with TRBD1. Losses at the gene ends were 2 bases for V and 5 bases for J; bases not matched to a gene: 9. Germline V CDR1 and CDR2: DFQATT, SNEGSKA (reference sequence). The length of the CDR3 is 14 residues. The CDR3 DNA reads as TGCAGTGCTAGAATCCGACAGGGCTTCGACGAGCAGTACTTC. This gives the protein CSARIRQGFDEQYF.

V is TRBV27 and J is TRBJ1-1, with a weak D call TRBD1 (5 bases). This CDR3 is 16 amino acids long. Germline V CDR1 and CDR2: MNHEY, SMNVEV (reference sequence). The germline V and J ends were trimmed by 3 bases and 0 bases, with 14 bases remaining between them. CDR3 protein: CASSFRGVDMNTEAFF. CDR3 DNA: TGTGCCAGCAGTTTTCGAGGGGTGGACATGAACACTGAAGCTTTCTTT.

This clonotype was recorded at least ten times. CDR3 protein: CASSQDRAGTGELFF. CDR3 in DNA: TGTGCCAGTAGCCAAGACAGGGCGGGCACCGGGGAGCTGTTTTTT. The chain links TRBV19 to TRBJ2-2, with 7 bases that match TRBD1. The CDR3 extends over 15 amino acids. V gave up 6 bases and J gave up 4 bases; unmatched junction bases: 8. Germline V gene sequence: CDR1 LNHDA, CDR2 SQIVND (reference sequence).

The V call is TRBV18, the J call TRBJ2-3; the match to TRBD1 covers 9 bases. The CDR3 spans 15 residues. The V segment lost 4 bases and the J segment 5 bases; nucleotides outside the gene matches: 7. The V gene's germline CDR1 is KGHSH and CDR2 LQKENI. This CDR3 reads CASSLPGQGRDTQYF. DNA for the CDR3: TGTGCCAGCTCACTTCCGGGACAGGGAAGAGATACGCAGTATTTT.

This clonotype appeared many times. The CDR3 DNA follows: TGTGCCAGCAGCCAAAGCTCCCGGAGGAACACTGAAGCTTTCTTT. This codes for CASSQSSRRNTEAFF. J is TRBJ1-1 and V is TRBV3-1; no firm D call. This CDR3 contains 15 residues. Germline CDR1 is LGHDT and CDR2 is YNNKEL (reference sequence). The V end was cut by 2 bases, the J end by 1 base, with 11 bases between.

This clonotype was seen only a few times. CDR3 nucleotides: TGCGCCAGCAGTGTCTCCAGTGCGGGACGCCCCGGGGAGCTGTTTTTT. It codes for CASSVSSAGRPGELFF. This rearrangement joins TRBV10-2 to TRBJ2-2; D might be TRBD2 (6 bases). Trimming cost V 4 bases and J 6 bases, with 18 bases left between them. CDR3 length equals 16 residues. In germline, CDR1 is WSHSY, CDR2 SAAADI.

This clonotype was found many times. The rearrangement links TRBV4-3 to TRBJ2-7, with 7 nucleotides matching TRBD1. Germline V lookup: CDR1 LGHNA, CDR2 YSLEER. The V gene end was trimmed by 5 bases and the J gene end by 0 bases; junction bases not matched to a gene: 7. The CDR3 consists of 15 residues. The CDR3 nucleotides are TGCGCCAGCAGCTTCGGACAGGATGCCTCCTACGAGCAGTACTTC. Amino acid sequence: CASSFGQDASYEQYF.

The sample holds a few counts of this clonotype. The rearrangement joins TRBV7-2 to TRBJ1-4; 7 nucleotides align to TRBD1. The CDR3 is 16 residues long. J lost 5 bases, V lost 5 bases, and 11 bases had no gene match. Germline V gene lookup returns CDR1 SGHTA and CDR2 FQGNSA. CDR3 loop: CASSNFPGQYNEKLFF. The CDR3 DNA reads as TGTGCCAGCAGCAATTTTCCGGGACAGTACAATGAAAAACTGTTTTTT.

In this sample, this clonotype turned up once. The chain links TRBV20-1 to TRBJ1-5; tentative D call: TRBD1 (6 bases). Germline lookup yields CDR1 DFQATT and CDR2 SNEGSKA (reference sequence). Trimming cost V 4 bases and J 1 base, with 11 bases left between them. This CDR3 contains 14 residues. The CDR3 DNA is TGCAGTGCTAACGACAGGAGCAGCAATCAGCCCCAGCATTTT. Translation gives CSANDRSSNQPQHF.

This clonotype was counted only a few times. V gene TRBV7-2 combines with J gene TRBJ1-2; the D is unclear. The CDR3 sequence is 16 residues long. The ends were cut back, 0 bases at V and 6 bases at J, with 17 bases in the middle. CDR1 and CDR2 (germline): SGHTA, FQGNSA. As DNA, the CDR3 is TGTGCCAGCAGCTTAGCAACGGGCGGAGGGAGGGATGGCTACACCTTC. Residues: CASSLATGGGRDGYTF.

In this sample, this clonotype turned up many times. J is TRBJ2-4 and V is TRBV5-1, with D perhaps TRBD1 or TRBD2 (5 bases each). The V gene lost 0 bases and the J gene lost 1 base, with 20 bases spanning the gap. CDR1 is SGHRS, CDR2 YFSETQ, per germline. This CDR3 comprises 19 residues. Here the CDR3 reads CASSLDGGGGNMAKNIQYF. The DNA of the CDR3 is TGCGCCAGCAGCTTGGACGGAGGTGGGGGTAATATGGCCAAAAACATTCAGTACTTC.

This clonotype was seen at least ten times. The chain combines TRBV5-1 with TRBJ2-5; the match to TRBD2 covers 7 bases. With 3 bases clipped from V and 9 bases from J, the junction kept 17 bases outside the gene matches. Germline CDR1 reads SGHRS; CDR2 reads YFSETQ. The length of the CDR3 is 16 residues. CDR3 sequence (DNA): TGCGCCAGCAGCTGGTCAGACATGACTAGCTGGGGGGCCCAGTACTTC. Residues: CASSWSDMTSWGAQYF.

Ten or more counts support this clonotype. The CDR3 loop is CASRTEGVGYTF. DNA of the CDR3: TGTGCCAGCAGAACGGAGGGGGTCGGCTACACCTTC. V gene TRBV27 combines with J gene TRBJ1-2; maybe TRBD1 (6 bases). Germline CDR1 reads MNHEY; CDR2 reads SMNVEV (reference sequence). The V gene lost 6 bases and the J gene lost 8 bases, with 13 bases spanning the gap. CDR3 length: 12 amino acids.

The J gene is TRBJ2-7, the V gene TRBV5-1; D may be TRBD2 (5 bases). The CDR3 spans 15 residues. Trimming left V 0 bases short and J 6 bases short, with 16 bases between. From germline, CDR1 is SGHRS and CDR2 YFSETQ. The CDR3 sequence is CASSLDSLGSREQYF. In DNA form, the CDR3 reads TGCGCCAGCAGCTTGGATAGCCTGGGGAGCCGCGAGCAGTACTTC.

This clonotype was detected a few times. The chain uses TRBV11-2 and TRBJ2-7; perhaps D is TRBD1 or TRBD2 (6 bases each). CDR1 is SGHAT and CDR2 is FQNNGV in the germline V gene. This CDR3 is 16 amino acids long. Trimming removed 3 bases at V and 0 bases at J, with 15 bases between. The CDR3 protein is CASSFLLGGRSYEQYF. The CDR3 nucleotides are TGTGCCAGCAGCTTCCTCCTCGGGGGCCGCTCCTACGAGCAGTACTTC.

This clonotype came up many times. The chain couples TRBV3-1 to TRBJ2-2; 11 positions agree with TRBD2. J gave up 1 base and V 4 bases, and 11 bases lay outside the gene matches. The CDR3 spans 19 residues. CDR1 LGHDT and CDR2 YNNKEL come from the germline V gene (reference sequence). In nucleotides, the CDR3 is TGTGCCAGCAGCCCTATTCCAGGGACTAGCGGTTTGAACACCGGGGAGCTGTTTTTT. It encodes CASSPIPGTSGLNTGELFF. The full variable domain, rest sourced from reference TRBV3-1 and TRBJ2-2, is DTAVSQTPKYLVTQMGNDKSIKCEQNLGHDTMYWYKQDSKKFLKIMFSYNNKELIINETVPNRFSPKSPDKAHLNLHINSLELGDSAVYFCASSPIPGTSGLNTGELFFGEGSRLTVL.